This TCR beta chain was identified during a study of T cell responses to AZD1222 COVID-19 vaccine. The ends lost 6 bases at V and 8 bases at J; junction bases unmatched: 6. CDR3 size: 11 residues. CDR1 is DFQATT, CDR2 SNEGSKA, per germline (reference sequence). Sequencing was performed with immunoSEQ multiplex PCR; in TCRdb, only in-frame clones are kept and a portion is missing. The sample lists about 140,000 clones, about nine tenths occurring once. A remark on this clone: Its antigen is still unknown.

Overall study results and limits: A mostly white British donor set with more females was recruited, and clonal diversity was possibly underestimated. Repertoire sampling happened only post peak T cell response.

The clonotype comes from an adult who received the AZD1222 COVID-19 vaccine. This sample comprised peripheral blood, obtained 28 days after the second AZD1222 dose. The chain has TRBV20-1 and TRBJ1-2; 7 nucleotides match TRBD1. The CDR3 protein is CSAITTGGYTF. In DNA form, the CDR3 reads TGCAGTGCCATCACGACAGGGGGCTACACCTTC.